One sample yielded the 24 T cell receptor beta chains listed below, sequenced in a study of blood T cell repertoires in COVID-19 (dated by TCRdb to the early 2020s). Libraries were made using the immunoSEQ multiplex PCR assay. What TCRdb holds here is the immuneACCESS table cut down to in-frame rearrangements. Part of the clones is not present; checked against another copy, under half of the missing clones reflect an unresolved V gene, and the others are unexplained. The table for this sample lists more than 85,000 clones; 84% of them were counted only once. Roughly 17% of the sample goes to the ten largest clones. The sequencing input was peripheral blood. These receptor sequences come from a woman aged 55-70 years with acute or convalescent COVID-19.

The genes are TRBV3-1 (or the pseudogene TRBV3-2) and TRBJ2-1; TRBD1 is a possible D gene (5 bases). Trimming removed 0 bases at V and 7 bases at J, with 10 bases between. The CDR3 consists of 14 residues. In germline, CDR1 is LGHDT, CDR2 YNNKEL (reference sequence). The DNA of the CDR3 is TGTGCCAGCAGCCAAGACGCCAGGGCGAATGAGCAGTTCTTC. It encodes CASSQDARANEQFF.

The rearrangement uses TRBV4-2 and TRBJ2-3; 9 nucleotides agree with TRBD2. The CDR3 has 15 residues. Germline V CDR1 and CDR2: LGHNA, YNFKEQ. J gave up 2 bases and V 7 bases, and 7 bases lay outside the gene matches. The CDR3 sequence: CASTKRGETTDTQYF. CDR3 in DNA: TGTGCCAGCACGAAGCGGGGGGAAACCACAGATACGCAGTATTTT.

The chain is built from TRBV6-5 and TRBJ2-3, with D maybe TRBD2 (5 bases). The V gene's germline CDR1 is MNHEY and CDR2 SVGAGI. The CDR3 is made up of 13 amino acids. Trimming removed 7 bases from V and 2 bases from J, with 10 bases in between. CDR3 in amino acids: CASKRGDTDTQYF. For the CDR3, the DNA is TGTGCCAGCAAACGGGGTGACACAGATACGCAGTATTTT.

The chain has TRBV5-1 and TRBJ2-5; no clear D. The CDR3 extends over 13 amino acids. Germline loops: CDR1 SGHRS, CDR2 YFSETQ. Trimming cost V 2 bases and J 0 bases, with 5 bases left between them. CDR3 nucleotide sequence: TGCGCCAGCAGCTTTCCAAACCAAGAGACCCAGTACTTC. Encoded protein: CASSFPNQETQYF.

The chain carries TRBV11-3 and TRBJ1-1; D call uncertain. Trimming pared 5 bases from V and 8 bases from J, leaving 18 bases between. The V gene's germline CDR1 is SGHNT and CDR2 YENEEA. The CDR3 extends over 14 amino acids. The CDR3 here is CASSMVVGQTEAFF. The CDR3 DNA is TGTGCCAGCAGCATGGTCGTGGGTCAGACAGAAGCTTTCTTT.

This rearrangement joins TRBV15 to TRBJ1-5; D is perhaps TRBD1 (6 bases). The CDR3 runs 17 residues. Germline V CDR1 and CDR2: LNHNV, YYDKDF (reference sequence). V was clipped by 5 bases and J by 0 bases, with 17 bases between them. CDR3 sequence (DNA): TGTGCCACCAGCCAGGGGCTAGACTTTTATAGCAATCAGCCCCAGCATTTT. It encodes CATSQGLDFYSNQPQHF.

In this sample, this clone turned up once. The V and J genes are TRBV12-3 or TRBV12-4 and TRBJ1-2; the D gene is possibly TRBD1 (6 bases). V was cut by 5 bases and J by 4 bases, with 8 bases left in between. This CDR3 is 12 amino acids long. The CDR3, as DNA: TGTGCCAGCAGTGGACAGTCCTATGGCTACACCTTC. Translation: CASSGQSYGYTF.

The chain is built from TRBV19 and TRBJ1-5, with D possibly matching TRBD1 (5 bases). Germline assignment: CDR1 LNHDA and CDR2 SQIVND (reference sequence). This CDR3 comprises 15 residues. V lost 7 bases and J 9 bases, leaving 22 bases between the germline ends. Here the CDR3 reads CASNLGAGQIVPQHF. The DNA of the CDR3 is TGTGCCAGTAACCTAGGGGCGGGGCAGATTGTGCCCCAGCATTTT.

This clone was observed once. J is TRBJ2-5 and V is TRBV2; 14 nucleotides align to TRBD2. CDR3 length equals 17 residues. CDR1 SNHLY and CDR2 FYNNEI come from the germline V gene. V trimming: 6 bases; J trimming: 4 bases; junction bases outside the gene matches: 10. CDR3 protein: CASRGTSGGLLIETQYF. In DNA form, the CDR3 reads TGTGCCAGCAGGGGGACTAGCGGGGGCCTTCTTATAGAGACCCAGTACTTC.

This rearrangement joins TRBV12-3 or TRBV12-4 to TRBJ2-1; 8 bases match TRBD1. CDR3 length: 12 amino acids. J gave up 15 bases and V 10 bases, and 14 bases lay outside the gene matches. The CDR3 sequence is CATEQGVPPPFF. The CDR3 DNA reads as TGTGCCACTGAACAGGGGGTCCCCCCCCCGTTCTTC.

The chain joins TRBV10-1 to TRBJ2-7; no definite D call. The CDR3 is 13 residues long. The germline V gene encodes CDR1 WNHNN and CDR2 SYGVQD (reference sequence). With 0 bases removed from V and 8 bases from J, the gap between germline ends came to 11 bases. The CDR3 sequence is CASSESVQSKQYF. The CDR3 region has the DNA TGCGCCAGCAGTGAGTCCGTACAGAGCAAGCAGTACTTC.

The V call is TRBV3-1 (or the pseudogene TRBV3-2), the J call TRBJ2-3; no clear D gene. V was trimmed by 0 bases and J by 4 bases, leaving 8 bases between them. CDR1 is LGHDT, CDR2 YNNKEL, per germline (reference sequence). This CDR3 is built from 14 residues. The CDR3 DNA is TGTGCCAGCAGCCAAGATCTCCCTCCAGATACGCAGTATTTT. Encoded protein: CASSQDLPPDTQYF.

The chain recombines TRBV7-2 with TRBJ1-1; maybe TRBD1 (5 bases). The V end was cut by 2 bases, the J end by 7 bases, with 17 bases between. CDR3 length: 15 amino acids. Germline V CDR1 and CDR2: SGHTA, FQGNSA. The CDR3: CASSLLLYQGGEAFF. CDR3 nucleotide sequence: TGTGCCAGCAGCTTATTATTGTATCAGGGAGGTGAAGCTTTCTTT.

The chain uses TRBV2 and TRBJ2-1, with 10 bases aligning to TRBD2. The CDR3 spans 14 residues. Germline CDR1 SNHLY, CDR2 FYNNEI. V was clipped by 4 bases and J by 10 bases; unmatched bases: 7. CDR3 DNA sequence: TGTGCCAGCAGTGCGGTCGGACTAGCGGCCGAGCAGTTCTTC. Translated, it gives CASSAVGLAAEQFF.

The V and J genes are TRBV9 and TRBJ2-1; 8 nucleotides agree with TRBD1. Trimming took 0 bases from V and 1 from J; bases not matched to a gene: 6. Germline CDR1 and CDR2: SGDLS and YYNGEE. The CDR3 consists of 17 residues. CDR3 nucleotide sequence: TGTGCCAGCAGCGTAGGAGACGGACAGGGTTCCTACAATGAGCAGTTCTTC. It is translated as CASSVGDGQGSYNEQFF.

V usage is TRBV27 and J usage is TRBJ1-1; possible D gene TRBD1, 6 bases. The CDR3 runs 13 residues. Germline-derived CDR1 and CDR2 are MNHEY and SMNVEV (reference sequence). V was trimmed by 0 bases and J by 11 bases, leaving 13 bases between them. CDR3 residues: CASSLSDRPPAFF. CDR3 DNA: TGTGCCAGCAGTTTATCGGACAGACCCCCCGCTTTCTTT.

There are many counts of this clone. The chain couples TRBV14 to TRBJ2-7; D remains ambiguous. The CDR3 consists of 13 residues. The V gene lost 2 bases and the J gene lost 0 bases, with 5 bases spanning the gap. Per the germline V gene, CDR1 is SGHDN and CDR2 is FVKESK. The CDR3 protein is CASSQRYSYEQYF. CDR3 coding DNA: TGTGCCAGCAGCCAACGTTACTCCTACGAGCAGTACTTC.

This CDR3 reads CASSRAGGANGELFF. The CDR3 region has the DNA TGTGCCAGCAGCCGAGCCGGGGGGGCTAACGGGGAGCTGTTTTTT. The chain is built from TRBV14 and TRBJ2-2; 8 bases fit TRBD2. CDR3 length: 15 amino acids. CDR1 and CDR2 from the germline V gene are SGHDN and FVKESK. Losses at the gene ends were 4 bases for V and 7 bases for J; bases not matched to a gene: 8. Together with reference TRBV14 and TRBJ2-2, the CDR3 gives the full variable domain: EAGVTQFPSHSVIEKGQTVTLRCDPISGHDNLYWYRRVMGKEIKFLLHFVKESKQDESGMPNNRFLAERTGGTYSTLKVQPAELEDSGVYFCASSRAGGANGELFFGEGSRLTVL.

V gene TRBV2 combines with J gene TRBJ1-2, with 8 bases fitting TRBD1. Germline CDR1 reads SNHLY; CDR2 reads FYNNEI. The CDR3 length is 13 residues. V lost 4 bases and J lost 5; bases outside the gene matches: 3. The CDR3, as DNA: TGTGCCAGCAGTGGACAGGGGAGGTATGGCTACACCTTC. Residues: CASSGQGRYGYTF.

The chain recombines TRBV5-1 with TRBJ1-2; 9 bases are shared with TRBD1. CDR3 length: 15 amino acids. Germline CDR1 is SGHRS and CDR2 is YFSETQ. The ends lost 8 bases at V and 2 bases at J; junction bases unmatched: 10. This CDR3 reads CASTEPGQGNYGYTF. The CDR3 DNA sequence: TGCGCCAGTACTGAACCGGGACAGGGAAACTATGGCTACACCTTC. Using reference TRBV5-1 and TRBJ1-2 for the parts outside the CDR3, the full variable domain is KAGVTQTPRYLIKTRGQQVTLSCSPISGHRSVSWYQQTPGQGLQFLFEYFSETQRNKGNFPGRFSGRQFSNSRSEMNVSTLELGDSALYLCASTEPGQGNYGYTFGSGTRLTVV.

The chain uses TRBV7-2 and TRBJ1-6; D is perhaps TRBD1 (6 bases). The CDR3 length is 14 residues. Trimming pared 5 bases from V and 4 bases from J, leaving 9 bases between. Germline V gene data show CDR1 as SGHTA and CDR2 as FQGNSA. The CDR3 protein is CASSQQGYNSPLHF. In DNA, the CDR3 is TGTGCCAGCAGCCAACAGGGTTATAATTCACCCCTCCACTTT.

This clone was detected only a few times. The chain employs TRBV4-2 and TRBJ1-3, with D tentatively TRBD1 (6 bases). Trimming cost V 0 bases and J 0 bases, with 12 bases left between them. The germline V gene has CDR1 LGHNA and CDR2 YNFKEQ. The CDR3 has 17 amino acids. The CDR3 DNA sequence: TGTGCCAGCAGCCAAGATCGGGGGGCCTACTCTGGAAACACCATATATTTT. Translation gives CASSQDRGAYSGNTIYF.

The chain couples TRBV19 to TRBJ1-1; possible D gene TRBD1, 5 bases. The germline V and J ends were trimmed by 7 bases and 1 base, with 13 bases remaining between them. The CDR3 is 14 amino acids. Per the germline V gene, CDR1 is LNHDA and CDR2 is SQIVND (reference sequence). The CDR3 bases are TGTGCCAGTACCCTTGGGGGGGGGAACACTGAAGCTTTCTTT. Protein: CASTLGGGNTEAFF.

The CDR3 nucleotides are TGTGCCAGCAGAGGGACAAACACGCCGGGCGGGGAGCTGTTTTTT. It codes for CASRGTNTPGGELFF. The chain links TRBV2 to TRBJ2-2; weak D call: TRBD1 (6 bases). The CDR3 is 15 amino acids. Germline CDR1 is SNHLY and CDR2 is FYNNEI. Trimming pared 6 bases from V and 7 bases from J, leaving 18 bases between.